This is a list of T cell receptor beta chains from one sample in a study of beta chain features in type 1 diabetes. TCRdb's copy holds only in-frame clones and misses some; the assay was immunoSEQ multiplex PCR. The profile shows 350,000 or so clones, 20% of them singletons. The sequenced sample consisted of naive CD4+ T cells from blood. These receptors were obtained from a young woman in good health. Each CDR3 is given with its conserved first and last residue. Clone size is stated in some rows and not others, as once, few, many or a class when expanded.

j_call,clone_size,v_call,cdr3_aa
TRBJ2-1,NA,TRBV9,CASSRSGKRNEQFF
TRBJ1-6,NA,TRBV6-5,CASSYSFSPLSPLHF
TRBJ1-2,NA,TRBV5-6,CASSIDRGQNYGYTF
TRBJ2-3,NA,TRBV9,CASSVARPSTDTQYF
TRBJ2-5,few,TRBV2,CASYWGTSARPGTQYF
TRBJ1-1,few,TRBV30,CALYNLGRQANTEAFF
TRBJ2-2,NA,TRBV11-3,CASTLGGTGELFF
TRBJ2-1,NA,TRBV6-1,CASSERVERIF
TRBJ2-2,few,TRBV9,CASSVDQVPGELFF
TRBJ2-7,NA,TRBV19,CASSIEQGSYEQYF
TRBJ2-7,few,TRBV13,CASRPGPSFGEQYF
TRBJ1-2,few,TRBV7-9,CASSPGGVNYGYTF
TRBJ2-5,NA,TRBV4-2,CASSQEYAADLQETQYF
TRBJ2-3,few,TRBV5-1,CASSMGQEGDTQYF
TRBJ1-2,few,TRBV7-9,CLAEAYYGYTF
TRBJ2-3,few,TRBV29-1,CSVEDPDRDTQYF
TRBJ1-4,few,TRBV30,CASLWRSEKLFF
TRBJ2-3,NA,TRBV7-2,CASSSSGPLVVGTQYF
TRBJ2-7,NA,TRBV5-1,CASSSTGTSGSYEQYF
TRBJ2-2,few,TRBV5-4,CASSRRDSHTGELFF
TRBJ1-2,few,TRBV30,CAFGHNYGYTF
TRBJ1-2,few,TRBV19,CASSMGQSYGYTF
TRBJ2-3,few,TRBV7-9,CASSLGSGGADTQYF
TRBJ1-1,NA,TRBV4-2,CASSQTKSNSEAFF
TRBJ1-4,NA,TRBV6-1,CASRARDRLNEKLFF
TRBJ2-5,once,TRBV7-2,CASSRGQGETQYF
TRBJ2-7,few,TRBV28,CASSSLGQGSSYEQYF
TRBJ1-5,NA,TRBV29-1,CSVAGLGQDQPQHF
TRBJ1-1,few,TRBV29-1,CSVEAVNTEAFF
TRBJ2-3,NA,TRBV25-1,CASSVSGATDTQYF
TRBJ1-1,NA,TRBV9,CATLRQGRENTEAFF
TRBJ2-1,few,TRBV7-2,CASSLGQTIYNEQFF
TRBJ1-1,few,TRBV5-5,CASSIEWGGEAFF
TRBJ1-2,few,TRBV7-9,CASSLLVRDGYTF
TRBJ2-5,NA,TRBV30,CAWSGGALTQYF
TRBJ2-5,NA,TRBV29-1,CSVGGLLQETQYF
TRBJ2-1,few,TRBV4-2,CASSQSDREQFF
TRBJ2-1,NA,TRBV18,CASSPQVDNEQFF
TRBJ2-1,few,TRBV2,CASSELRGNEQFF
TRBJ1-2,few,TRBV15,CATSRGQGTGGDGYTF
TRBJ2-1,NA,TRBV29-1,CSVHRGGEQFF
TRBJ2-7,NA,TRBV7-9,CASSSRGQGYEQYF
TRBJ1-1,NA,TRBV4-1,CASSQDVGEVYTEAFF
TRBJ2-1,NA,TRBV19,CASSPTGTYNEQFF
TRBJ2-1,NA,TRBV15,CATRDGAGSGSYNEQFF
TRBJ2-7,few,TRBV6-6,CASSSPSGGREQYF
TRBJ1-2,few,TRBV4-1,CASSQGLRTDYGYTF
TRBJ2-5,few,TRBV15,CATSRDLHQETQYF
TRBJ2-7,NA,TRBV6-5,CASSYSTSGISEQYF
TRBJ1-2,NA,TRBV9,CASSVNSPQLGEGYTF
TRBJ1-2,few,TRBV6-6,CASSYDRQGGGYTF
TRBJ2-7,NA,TRBV7-6,CASSRQGAGIYEQYF
TRBJ2-3,few,TRBV7-2,CASSFQGSTDTQYF
TRBJ2-7,NA,TRBV9,CASSEGQGFEQYF
TRBJ1-2,few,TRBV9,CASSVGAGGDYGYTF
TRBJ2-5,few,TRBV7-9,CASSPIRDSSQETQYF
TRBJ2-5,few,TRBV5-4,CASSQGSEETQYF
TRBJ2-1,NA,TRBV30,CAWSPGQGIYEQFF
TRBJ2-1,NA,TRBV4-1,CASSRPGGEQFF